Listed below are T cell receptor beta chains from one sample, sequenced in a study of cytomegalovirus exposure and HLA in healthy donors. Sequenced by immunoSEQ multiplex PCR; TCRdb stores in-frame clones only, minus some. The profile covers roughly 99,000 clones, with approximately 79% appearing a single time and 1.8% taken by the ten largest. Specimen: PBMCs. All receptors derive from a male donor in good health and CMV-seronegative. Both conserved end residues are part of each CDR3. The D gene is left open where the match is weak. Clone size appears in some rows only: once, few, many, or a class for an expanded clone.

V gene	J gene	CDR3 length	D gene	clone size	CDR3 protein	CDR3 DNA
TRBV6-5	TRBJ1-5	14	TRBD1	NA	CASSYSGGRQPQHF	TGTGCCAGCAGTTATTCAGGGGGCAGACAGCCCCAGCATTTT
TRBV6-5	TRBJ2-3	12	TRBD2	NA	CASGRVTDTQYF	TGTGCCAGCGGGAGGGTCACAGATACGCAGTATTTT
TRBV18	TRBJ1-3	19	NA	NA	CASSPRNGGAAGSGNTIYF	TGTGCCAGCTCACCCCGGAACGGGGGGGCGGCCGGCTCTGGAAACACCATATATTTT
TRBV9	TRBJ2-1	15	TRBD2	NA	CASSVSGRTYNEQFF	TGTGCCAGCAGCGTAAGCGGGAGGACCTACAATGAGCAGTTCTTC
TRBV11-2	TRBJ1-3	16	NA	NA	CASSLIAGKAGNTIYF	TGTGCCAGCAGCTTAATTGCGGGGAAGGCTGGAAACACCATATATTTT
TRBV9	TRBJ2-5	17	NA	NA	CASSVPRGTVDSETQYF	TGTGCCAGCAGCGTACCTCGAGGCACTGTCGACTCGGAGACCCAGTACTTC
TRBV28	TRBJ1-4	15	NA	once	CASSFEYRPYEKLFF	TGTGCCAGCAGTTTCGAGTACCGCCCTTATGAAAAACTGTTTTTT
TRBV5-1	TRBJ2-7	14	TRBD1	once	CASSSGQGANEQYF	TGCGCCAGCAGCTCGGGACAGGGGGCGAACGAGCAGTACTTC
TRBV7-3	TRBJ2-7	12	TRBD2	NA	CASSPGGDEQYF	TGTGCCAGCAGCCCCGGGGGGGACGAGCAGTACTTC
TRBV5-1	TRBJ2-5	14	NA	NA	CASSSARPTETQYF	TGCGCCAGCAGCTCTGCTAGGCCCACAGAGACCCAGTACTTC
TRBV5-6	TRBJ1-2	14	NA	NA	CASSGLRGDVGYTF	TGTGCCAGCAGCGGCCTCCGGGGTGATGTAGGCTACACCTTC
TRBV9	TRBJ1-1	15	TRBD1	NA	CASSTTTGAYTEAFF	TGTGCCAGCAGCACCACGACAGGGGCGTACACTGAAGCTTTCTTT
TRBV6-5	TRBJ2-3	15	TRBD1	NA	CASSSWTGLTDTQYF	TGTGCCAGCAGCTCCTGGACAGGCCTCACAGATACGCAGTATTTT
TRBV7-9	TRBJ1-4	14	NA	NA	CASSFDGGGEKLFF	TGTGCCAGCAGCTTCGATGGGGGCGGGGAAAAACTGTTTTTT
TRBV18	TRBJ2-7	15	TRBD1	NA	CASSPNGQGSYEQYF	TGTGCCAGCTCACCTAATGGACAGGGGTCCTACGAGCAGTACTTC
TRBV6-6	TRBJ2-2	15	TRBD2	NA	CASSRLAGVVGELFF	TGTGCCAGCAGCCGACTAGCGGGAGTAGTCGGGGAGCTGTTTTTT
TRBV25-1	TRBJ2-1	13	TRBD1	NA	CASSPSGGNEQFF	TGTGCCAGCTCCCCTTCAGGGGGAAATGAGCAGTTCTTC
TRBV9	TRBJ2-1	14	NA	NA	CASSVGLNGNEQFF	TGTGCCAGCAGCGTAGGACTTAATGGGAATGAGCAGTTCTTC
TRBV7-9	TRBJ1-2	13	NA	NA	CASSPPGEAGYTF	TGTGCCAGCAGCCCTCCGGGGGAGGCTGGCTACACCTTC
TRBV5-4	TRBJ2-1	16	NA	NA	CASSLLQFGSYNEQFF	TGTGCCAGCAGCTTGCTGCAGTTTGGCTCCTACAATGAGCAGTTCTTC
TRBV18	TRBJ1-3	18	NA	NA	CASLKDSNNTYSGNTIYF	TGTGCCAGCCTAAAGGACAGTAACAACACCTACTCTGGAAACACCATATATTTT
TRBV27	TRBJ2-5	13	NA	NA	CASSFSGRETQYF	TGTGCCAGCAGTTTCTCAGGGAGGGAGACCCAGTACTTC
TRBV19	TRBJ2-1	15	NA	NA	CASSPRLSGGDEQFF	TGTGCCAGTAGTCCCCGACTGTCGGGGGGCGATGAGCAGTTCTTC
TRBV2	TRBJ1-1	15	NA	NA	CASSDSVPGWAEAFF	TGTGCCAGCAGTGATTCAGTGCCGGGTTGGGCTGAAGCTTTCTTT
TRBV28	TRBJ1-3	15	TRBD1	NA	CASSSWTGAGNTIYF	TGTGCCAGCAGTTCCTGGACAGGGGCTGGAAACACCATATATTTT
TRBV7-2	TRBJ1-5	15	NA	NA	CASSLGGGALQPQHF	TGTGCCAGCAGCCTTGGAGGGGGGGCTCTTCAGCCCCAGCATTTT
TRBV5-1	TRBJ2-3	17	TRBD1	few	CASSFLPGQGGTDTQYF	TGCGCCAGCAGCTTTCTACCGGGACAGGGAGGAACAGATACGCAGTATTTT
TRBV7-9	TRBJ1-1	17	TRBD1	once	CASSLGSIARGHEKAFF	TGTGCCAGCAGCTTAGGGTCCATCGCCAGGGGGCATGAGAAAGCTTTCTTT
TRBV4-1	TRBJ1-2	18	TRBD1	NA	CASSQVIPAGTANYGYTF	TGCGCCAGCAGCCAAGTTATACCGGCCGGGACAGCAAACTATGGCTACACCTTC
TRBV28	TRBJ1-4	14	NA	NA	CASRPGLMNEKLFF	TGTGCCAGCAGGCCGGGACTGATGAATGAAAAACTGTTTTTT
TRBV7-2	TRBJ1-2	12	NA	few	CASSPTGYGYTF	TGTGCCAGCAGCCCAACAGGGTATGGCTACACCTTC
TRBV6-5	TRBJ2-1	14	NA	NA	CASSYRGEDNEQFF	TGTGCCAGCAGTTACAGGGGCGAGGACAATGAGCAGTTCTTC
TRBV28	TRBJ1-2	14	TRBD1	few	CASSFGDRDSGYTF	TGTGCCAGCAGCTTCGGGGACAGGGATTCTGGCTACACCTTC
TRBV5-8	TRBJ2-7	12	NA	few	CASRRWEEGQYF	TGTGCCAGCCGCCGGTGGGAAGAGGGGCAGTACTTC
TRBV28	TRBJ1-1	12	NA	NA	CASSLGRMGSFF	TGTGCCAGCAGTTTGGGGAGAATGGGCTCTTTCTTT
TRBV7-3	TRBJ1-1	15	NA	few	CASSLGRGTNTEAFF	TGTGCCAGCAGCTTAGGTAGGGGTACGAACACTGAAGCTTTCTTT
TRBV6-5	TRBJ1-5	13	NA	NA	CASSYGGGQPQHF	TGTGCCAGCAGTTACGGCGGGGGGCAGCCCCAGCATTTT
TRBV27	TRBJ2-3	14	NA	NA	CASILVIERDTQYF	TGTGCCAGCATATTGGTGATTGAGCGCGATACGCAGTATTTT
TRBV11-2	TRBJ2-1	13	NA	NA	CASSYGRGNEQFF	TGTGCCAGCAGCTACGGGCGGGGTAATGAGCAGTTCTTC
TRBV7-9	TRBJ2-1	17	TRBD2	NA	CASSPGLAGKSYNEQFF	TGTGCCAGCAGCCCGGGACTAGCGGGTAAATCCTACAATGAGCAGTTCTTC
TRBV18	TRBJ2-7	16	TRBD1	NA	CASSPATGIGSYEQYF	TGTGCCAGCTCACCGGCGACAGGGATTGGATCCTACGAGCAGTACTTC
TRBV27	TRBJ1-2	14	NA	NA	CASRDTGIGYGYTF	TGTGCCAGCAGGGATACAGGGATCGGCTATGGCTACACCTTC
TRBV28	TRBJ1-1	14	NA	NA	CASSMLRVRGEAFF	TGTGCCAGCAGTATGTTGAGGGTTCGCGGTGAAGCTTTCTTT
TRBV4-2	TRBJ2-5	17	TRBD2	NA	CASSQSRGLAGVETQYF	TGTGCCAGCAGCCAATCCAGAGGGCTAGCGGGAGTGGAGACCCAGTACTTC
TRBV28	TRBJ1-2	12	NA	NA	CASTDSPTGYTF	TGTGCCAGCACCGACAGCCCAACCGGCTACACCTTC
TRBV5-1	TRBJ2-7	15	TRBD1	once	CASSLLTGSTYEQYF	TGCGCCAGCAGCTTGTTGACAGGGAGCACCTACGAGCAGTACTTC
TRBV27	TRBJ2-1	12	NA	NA	CASSRQNNEQFF	TGTGCCAGCAGTCGACAGAACAATGAGCAGTTCTTC
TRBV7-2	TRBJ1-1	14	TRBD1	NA	CASRGTGGYTEAFF	TGTGCCAGCAGAGGGACAGGGGGCTACACTGAAGCTTTCTTT
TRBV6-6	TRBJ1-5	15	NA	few	CASSYSTGGNQPQHF	TGTGCCAGCAGTTACTCGACTGGGGGGAATCAGCCCCAGCATTTT
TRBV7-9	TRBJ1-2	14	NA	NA	CASSFGGLGYGYTF	TGTGCCAGCAGCTTCGGGGGGCTCGGCTATGGCTACACCTTC
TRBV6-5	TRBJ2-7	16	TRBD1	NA	CASSYSTRGTSNEQYF	TGTGCCAGCAGTTACTCGACCAGGGGGACCTCCAACGAGCAGTACTTC
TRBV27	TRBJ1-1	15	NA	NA	CASSLSAGGFGEAFF	TGTGCCAGCAGTTTATCGGCAGGTGGGTTTGGAGAAGCTTTCTTT
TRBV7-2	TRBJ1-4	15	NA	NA	CASSRQPTGNEKLFF	TGTGCCAGCAGCCGACAGCCCACGGGCAATGAAAAACTGTTTTTT
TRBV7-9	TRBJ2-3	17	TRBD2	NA	CASSLAGLAGVSDTQYF	TGTGCCAGCAGCTTAGCGGGACTAGCGGGAGTGTCAGATACGCAGTATTTT
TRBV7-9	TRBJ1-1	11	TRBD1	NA	CASSPTGQGFF	TGTGCCAGCAGTCCAACGGGACAGGGTTTCTTT